This TCR beta chain was obtained from a study of prognosis after radiotherapy for stage I lung cancer. Two-round multiplex PCR, the amplification method, yielded TCR beta CDR3 from genomic DNA. Initially, in first-round PCR, primers specific to each TRBV and TRBJ gene were used. A single record per CDR3 protein comes from TCRdb applying MiXCR to the multiplex PCR reads. This table has roughly 13,000 distinct CDR3 sequences, approximately 55% appearing once. This clonotype was recorded many times. This sample comprised PBMCs, obtained before or after stereotactic body radiation therapy (not recorded which). The receptor was isolated from a donor aged 50 or older with non-small cell lung cancer.

The CDR3 DNA follows: TGCAGTGCAAATACCGGGACTAGCGGCACAGATACGCAGTATTTT. Translating gives CSANTGTSGTDTQYF. The chain is built from TRBV20-1 and TRBJ2-3; TRBD2 matches 10 bases. The CDR3 contains 15 residues. In germline, CDR1 is DFQATT, CDR2 SNEGSKA (reference sequence). J lost 1 base, V lost 6 bases, and 7 bases had no gene match.